This TCR beta chain was sequenced in a study of blood T cells in healthy people across ages. Through a sample-barcoded 5' primer and a J-beta primer mix, a second PCR was run for roughly 6 to 12 cycles. TCRdb re-analysed the 5' RACE reads in MiXCR, keeping a single row per CDR3 protein. The sample holds roughly 800,000 distinct CDR3 sequences, around 25% seen once. This same sample was also part of a study on T cells of mothers and their children.

This TCR was recovered from a boy between 5 and 17 years old in good health. The sample taken for sequencing was blood.

The CDR3 loop is CSVEDRGTVNTEAFF. DNA of the CDR3: TGCAGCGTTGAAGATCGGGGGACCGTGAACACTGAAGCTTTCTTT. The chain has TRBV29-1 and TRBJ1-1, with D possibly matching TRBD1 (5 bases). The V gene lost 0 bases and the J gene lost 0 bases, with 11 bases spanning the gap. Germline CDR1 reads SQVTM; CDR2 reads ANQGSEA. The length of the CDR3 is 15 residues.